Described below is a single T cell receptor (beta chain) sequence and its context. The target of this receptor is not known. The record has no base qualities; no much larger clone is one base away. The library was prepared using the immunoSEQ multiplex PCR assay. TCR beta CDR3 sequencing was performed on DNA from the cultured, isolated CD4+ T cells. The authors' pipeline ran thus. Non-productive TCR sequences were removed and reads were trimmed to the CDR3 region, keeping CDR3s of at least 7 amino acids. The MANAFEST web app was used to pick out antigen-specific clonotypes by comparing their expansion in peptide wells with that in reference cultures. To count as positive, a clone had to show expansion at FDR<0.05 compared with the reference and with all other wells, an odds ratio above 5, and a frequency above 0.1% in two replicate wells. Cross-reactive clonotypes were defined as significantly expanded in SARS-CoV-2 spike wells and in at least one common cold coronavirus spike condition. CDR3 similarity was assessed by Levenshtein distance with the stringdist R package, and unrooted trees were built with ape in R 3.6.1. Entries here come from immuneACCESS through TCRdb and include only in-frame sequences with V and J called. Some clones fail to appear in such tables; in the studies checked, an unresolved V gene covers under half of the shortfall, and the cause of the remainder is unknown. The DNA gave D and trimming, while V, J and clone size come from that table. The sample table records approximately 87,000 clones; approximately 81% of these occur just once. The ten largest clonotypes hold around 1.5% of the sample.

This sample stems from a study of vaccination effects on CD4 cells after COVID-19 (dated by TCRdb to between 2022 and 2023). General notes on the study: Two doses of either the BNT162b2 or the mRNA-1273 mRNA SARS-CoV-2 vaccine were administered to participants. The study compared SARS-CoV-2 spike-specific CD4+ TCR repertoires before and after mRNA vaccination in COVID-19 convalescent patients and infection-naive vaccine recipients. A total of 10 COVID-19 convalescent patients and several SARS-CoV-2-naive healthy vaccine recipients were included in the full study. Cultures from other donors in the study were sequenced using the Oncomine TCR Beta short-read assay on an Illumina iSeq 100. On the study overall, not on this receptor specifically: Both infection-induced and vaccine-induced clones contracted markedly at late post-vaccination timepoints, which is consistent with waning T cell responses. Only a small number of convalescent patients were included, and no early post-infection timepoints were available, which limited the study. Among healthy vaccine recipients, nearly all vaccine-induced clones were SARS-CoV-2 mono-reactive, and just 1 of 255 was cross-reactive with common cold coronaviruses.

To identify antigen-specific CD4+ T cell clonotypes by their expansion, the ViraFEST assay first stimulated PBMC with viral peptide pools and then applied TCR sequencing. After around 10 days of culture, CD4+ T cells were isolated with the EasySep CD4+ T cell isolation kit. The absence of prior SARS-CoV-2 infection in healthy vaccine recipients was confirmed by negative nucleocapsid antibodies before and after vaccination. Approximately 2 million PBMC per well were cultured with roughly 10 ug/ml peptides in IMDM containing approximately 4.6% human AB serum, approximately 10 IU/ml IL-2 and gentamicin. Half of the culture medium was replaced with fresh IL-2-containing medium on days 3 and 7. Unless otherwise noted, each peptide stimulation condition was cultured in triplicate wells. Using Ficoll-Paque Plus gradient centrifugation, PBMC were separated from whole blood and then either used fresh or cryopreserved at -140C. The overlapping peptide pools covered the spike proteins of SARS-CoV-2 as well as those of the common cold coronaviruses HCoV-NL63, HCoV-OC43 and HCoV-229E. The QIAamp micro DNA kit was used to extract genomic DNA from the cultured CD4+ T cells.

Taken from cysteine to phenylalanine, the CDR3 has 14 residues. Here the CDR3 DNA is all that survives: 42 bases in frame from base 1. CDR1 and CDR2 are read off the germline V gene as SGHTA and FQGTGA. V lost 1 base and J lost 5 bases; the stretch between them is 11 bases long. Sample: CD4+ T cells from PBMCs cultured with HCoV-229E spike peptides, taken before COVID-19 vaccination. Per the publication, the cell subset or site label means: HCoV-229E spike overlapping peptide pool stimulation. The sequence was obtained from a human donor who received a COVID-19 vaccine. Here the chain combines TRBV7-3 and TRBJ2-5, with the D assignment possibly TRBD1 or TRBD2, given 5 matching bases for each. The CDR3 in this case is CASSLNPWGETQYF. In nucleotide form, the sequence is TGTGCCAGCAGCTTAAATCCCTGGGGGGAGACCCAGTACTTC.